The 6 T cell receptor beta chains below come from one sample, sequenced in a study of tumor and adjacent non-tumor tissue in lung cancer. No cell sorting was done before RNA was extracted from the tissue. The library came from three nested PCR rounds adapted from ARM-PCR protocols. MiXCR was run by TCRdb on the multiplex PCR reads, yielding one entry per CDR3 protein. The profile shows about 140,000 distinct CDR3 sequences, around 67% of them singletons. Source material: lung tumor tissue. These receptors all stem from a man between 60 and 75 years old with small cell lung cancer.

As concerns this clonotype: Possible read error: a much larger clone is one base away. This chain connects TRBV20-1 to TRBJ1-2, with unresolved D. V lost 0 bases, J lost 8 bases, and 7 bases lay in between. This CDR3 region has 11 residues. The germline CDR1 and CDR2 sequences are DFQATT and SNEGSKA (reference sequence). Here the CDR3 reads CSARDKRGYTF. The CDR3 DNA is TGCAGTGCTAGAGATAAGAGGGGCTACACCTTC.

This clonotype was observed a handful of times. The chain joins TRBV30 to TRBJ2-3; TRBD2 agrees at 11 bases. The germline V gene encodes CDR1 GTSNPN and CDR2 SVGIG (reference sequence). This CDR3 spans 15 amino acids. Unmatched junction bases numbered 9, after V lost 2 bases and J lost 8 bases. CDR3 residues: CAWSSSRTSGSTQYF. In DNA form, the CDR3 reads TGTGCCTGGAGTTCCTCCCGGACTAGCGGGTCTACGCAGTATTTT.

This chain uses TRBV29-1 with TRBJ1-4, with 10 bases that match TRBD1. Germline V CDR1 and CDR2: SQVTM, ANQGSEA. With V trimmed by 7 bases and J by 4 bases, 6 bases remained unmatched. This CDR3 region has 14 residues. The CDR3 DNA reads TGCAGCGAGCGCCGGGACAGGGGTAATGAAAAACTGTTTTTT. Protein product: CSERRDRGNEKLFF.

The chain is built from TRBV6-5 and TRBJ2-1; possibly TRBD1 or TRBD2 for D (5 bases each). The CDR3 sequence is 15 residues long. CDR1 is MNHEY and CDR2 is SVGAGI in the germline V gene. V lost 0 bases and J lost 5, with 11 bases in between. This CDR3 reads CASSYSGGVDNEQFF. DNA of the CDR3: TGTGCCAGCAGTTACTCTGGGGGAGTGGACAATGAGCAGTTCTTC.

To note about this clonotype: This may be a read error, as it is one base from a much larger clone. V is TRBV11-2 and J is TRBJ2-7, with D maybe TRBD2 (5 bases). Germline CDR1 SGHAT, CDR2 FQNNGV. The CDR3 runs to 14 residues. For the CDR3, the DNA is TGTGGCAGCAGCTTAGATCGGGGAGTCTACGAGCAGTACGTC. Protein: CGSSLDRGVYEQYV.

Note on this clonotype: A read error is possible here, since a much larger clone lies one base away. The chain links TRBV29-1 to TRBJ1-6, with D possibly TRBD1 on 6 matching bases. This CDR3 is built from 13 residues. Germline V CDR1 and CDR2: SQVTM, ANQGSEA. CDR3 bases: TGCAGCGTTTCACAGGGTCGGAATTCACTCCTCCACTTT. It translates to CSVSQGRNSLLHF.